The clone carrying this TCR beta chain was observed at least ten times. The data were obtained in a study of blood T cells in healthy people across ages. A second PCR, run for roughly 7 to 11 cycles, used a sample-barcoded 5' primer plus a J-beta primer mix. In TCRdb, the 5' RACE reads were re-called with MiXCR into one record per CDR3 protein. The sample holds roughly 650,000 distinct CDR3 sequences; roughly 32% are singletons and the top ten take just over 15%. Germline CDR1 is SGHTA and CDR2 is FQGNSA. Deletions cut 4 bases from V and 3 bases from J, with 7 bases between. This CDR3 has 12 residues.

The sequence was collected from a woman older than 75 in good health. The specimen sequenced was blood. The chain recombines TRBV7-2 with TRBJ2-7, with D unclear. CDR3 protein: CASSSGLYEQYF. In nucleotides, the CDR3 is TGTGCCAGCAGCTCTGGCCTCTACGAGCAGTACTTC.